Following are 4 T cell receptor beta chains from one sample sequenced in a study of beta chain features in type 1 diabetes. Study-wide findings and caveats: A moderate, significant TCRB CDR3 shortening appeared in type 1 diabetes across four CD4+ subsets.

The antigens of these receptors remain unknown. Reverse transcribing all isolated RNA meant expressed TCRB transcripts were sequenced. Clones were read by immunoSEQ multiplex PCR, and TCRdb kept only the in-frame ones, dropping some. The sample shows about 360,000 clones, roughly an eighth of them seen only once. The specimen sequenced was naive CD4+ T cells from blood. The origin of the receptors is a woman under 30 with type 1 diabetes.

This clone was recorded a few times. For the CDR3, the DNA is TGTGCCAGCTCACCAAACATAGGCGGAGAGCAGTACTTC. Protein product: CASSPNIGGEQYF. The rearrangement links TRBV18 to TRBJ2-7; D is unclear. Germline CDR1 and CDR2: KGHSH and LQKENI. V shed 2 bases and J shed 7 bases, with 12 bases lying between them. This CDR3 region has 13 residues.

The J gene is TRBJ2-5, the V gene TRBV7-2, with 10 bases matching TRBD2. Per the germline V gene, CDR1 is SGHTA and CDR2 is FQGNSA. The CDR3 is made up of 15 amino acids. Trimming took 2 bases from V and 5 from J; bases not matched to a gene: 5. CDR3 sequence reads: CASSLTSGTKETQYF. In DNA form, the CDR3 reads TGTGCCAGCAGCTTAACTAGCGGGACTAAGGAGACCCAGTACTTC.

The sample holds a few counts of this clone. The genes are TRBV7-2 and TRBJ1-1; D gene ambiguous. CDR3 length equals 13 residues. Trimming shortened V by 2 bases and J by 1 base, and 5 bases separated the two germline ends. The V gene's germline CDR1 is SGHTA and CDR2 FQGNSA. CDR3 coding DNA: TGTGCCAGCAGCTTACACACGAACACTGAAGCTTTCTTT. As protein: CASSLHTNTEAFF. Complete variable domain (other parts from reference TRBV7-2 and TRBJ1-1): GAGVSQSPSNKVTEKGKDVELRCDPISGHTALYWYRQSLGQGLEFLIYFQGNSAPDKSGLPSDRFSAERTGGSVSTLTIQRTQQEDSAVYLCASSLHTNTEAFFGQGTRLTVV.

The V and J genes are TRBV5-4 and TRBJ2-3; the match to TRBD2 covers 7 bases. CDR3 length: 15 amino acids. With V trimmed by 5 bases and J by 2 bases, 8 bases remained unmatched. Germline CDR1 SGHNT, CDR2 YYREEE (reference sequence). In DNA form, the CDR3 reads TGTGCCAGCAGGTTGACTAGCCTTTCCACAGATACGCAGTATTTT. This codes for CASRLTSLSTDTQYF.